These 29 T cell receptor beta chains share one sample of origin, sequenced in a study of tissue T cells after allogeneic stem cell transplantation (dated by TCRdb to 2021 to 2024). The sample's time point, from its label and the paper: mouse harvest day 7 after allogeneic transplant. Each mouse graft, delivered by tail vein injection, combined 10^6 splenic CD5+ T cells with 10^7 T-cell-depleted bone marrow cells. The library relied on the immunoSEQ multiplex PCR assay. TCRdb mirrors the immuneACCESS table, restricted to in-frame sequences. Some clones are absent from its copies; in checked studies, under half trace to an unresolved V gene, and the reason for the others is unknown. The sample contains over 5,000 clones, roughly 46% of them found a single time. The ten largest account for approximately 8% of the sample. Sequenced material: gut tissue. These TCRs come from a female BALB/c mouse given C57BL/6 T cells with graft-versus-host disease after an allogeneic hematopoietic cell transplant.

As concerns this clone: Gene names and germline refer to mouse. The read falls 1 residue short of the CDR3 end, and the missing part is taken from the germline J gene. V and J are TRBV5 and TRBJ1-3, with 10 bases matching TRBD1. V dropped 9 bases and J dropped 3; count of bases not matched to a gene: 8. Germline loops: CDR1 LGHNA, CDR2 YNLKQL (reference sequence). The CDR3 loop spans 15 amino acids. The DNA read from the CDR3 is TGTGCCAGTCAGAAGGACAGGGGGTTTGGAAATACGCTCTAT. Its translation: CASQKDRGFGNTLY. The whole CDR3 sequence is CASQKDRGFGNTLYF.

Regarding this clone: The genes are named according to mouse. From the germline J gene comes the end of the CDR3, since the read stops 1 residue before it. This sequence joins TRBV16 and TRBJ2-5, with TRBD2 matching 10 bases. Germline V gene data show CDR1 as SGHSA and CDR2 as FRNQAP. J gave up 5 bases and V 4 bases, and 3 bases lay outside the gene matches. This CDR3 comprises 14 residues. The DNA read from the CDR3 is TGTGCAAGCAGCTCTTGGACTGGGGGAGACACCCAGTAC. Encoded protein: CASSSWTGGDTQY. The whole CDR3 region reads CASSSWTGGDTQYF.

Worth noting for this clone: Mouse names are used for the genes. The read is 1 residue too short to cover the CDR3 end, so that end is filled in from the germline J gene. The rearrangement joins TRBV12-2 to TRBJ1-6; weak D call: TRBD1 (5 bases). TRBJ1-6 is labeled an ORF, and its function is uncertain. V lost 0 bases and J lost 4, with 6 bases in between. The CDR3 runs 14 residues. CDR1 and CDR2 from the germline V gene are SGHLS and HYDKME. The part of the CDR3 DNA that was read is TGTGCCAGCTCTCTCGAGGGGTATAATTCGCCCCTCTAC. Residues: CASSLEGYNSPLY. The whole CDR3 protein is CASSLEGYNSPLYF.

As regards this clone: Mouse germline and gene names are used. With the read ending 1 residue before the CDR3 end, the germline J gene is used to fill in that end. The V and J genes are TRBV13-1 and TRBJ1-1; D remains unclear. CDR3 length equals 11 residues. The V and J ends lost 0 bases and 8 bases respectively, with 5 bases between them. CDR1 is NSHNY, CDR2 SYGAGN, per germline. Incomplete CDR3 DNA: TGTGCCAGCAGTGATGGGAGGGAAGTCTTC. Its translation is CASSDGREVF. The complete CDR3 protein is CASSDGREVFF.

In this sample, this clone turned up a few times. The genes are named according to mouse. Coverage ceases 1 residue before the CDR3 finishes, and the germline J gene fills in the end. The rearrangement joins TRBV26 to TRBJ2-4; perhaps TRBD1 as D (6 bases). In germline, CDR1 is KGHPV, CDR2 FQNQEV (reference sequence). V lost 1 base, J lost 1 base, and 6 bases lay in between. CDR3 size: 14 residues. CDR3 DNA, as far as it was read: TGTGCCAGCAGTCTGTACAGGGGTCAAAACACCTTGTAC. This codes for CASSLYRGQNTLY. The entire CDR3 sequence reads CASSLYRGQNTLYF.

A remark on this clone: Any gene name here is a mouse gene name. The CDR3 is cut off 1 residue early in the read; its end comes from the germline J gene. The chain combines TRBV20 with TRBJ1-5; D is possibly TRBD1 (5 bases). CDR1 is GFQATS, CDR2 STVNSAI, per germline. This CDR3 is 14 amino acids long. With 1 base removed from V and 0 bases from J, the gap between germline ends came to 7 bases. The part of the CDR3 DNA that was read is TGTGGTGCTAGGGGGACAAATAACAACCAGGCTCCGCTT. Translating gives CGARGTNNNQAPL. The full CDR3 is CGARGTNNNQAPLF.

Regarding this clone: Germline and genes: mouse. The read terminates 1 residue ahead of where the CDR3 ends, so the germline J gene completes it. The chain joins TRBV16 to TRBJ1-4; perhaps TRBD1 as D (5 bases). Deletions cut 5 bases from V and 0 bases from J, with 16 bases between. The V gene's germline CDR1 is SGHSA and CDR2 FRNQAP. This CDR3 is 17 amino acids long. The sequenced part of the CDR3 DNA is TGTGCAAGCAGCCCGCCCCGGGGGAGGATTTCCAACGAAAGATTATTT. It is translated as CASSPPRGRISNERLF. The entire CDR3 reads CASSPPRGRISNERLFF.

This clone was observed a few times. One junction end disagrees with the germline gene, perhaps due to a read error. The genes and germline here are from mouse. The read is 1 residue too short to cover the CDR3 end, so that end is filled in from the germline J gene. The chain couples TRBV26 to TRBJ1-2; perhaps TRBD1 as D (5 bases). The germline V gene has CDR1 KGHPV and CDR2 FQNQEV (reference sequence). The CDR3 has 14 amino acids. CDR3 DNA, as far as it was read: TGTGCCAGCAGCCTGTGGGGGTCCAACTCCGACTACACC. Its translation: CASSLWGSNSDYT. The whole CDR3 protein reads CASSLWGSNSDYTF.

Notes on this clone: Genes and germline come from the mouse. The read terminates 1 residue ahead of where the CDR3 ends, so the germline J gene completes it. This sequence joins TRBV15 and TRBJ2-7, with 9 nucleotides matching TRBD2. The CDR3 sequence is 13 residues long. CDR1 and CDR2 from the germline V gene are SGHND and FRSKSL. V lost 3 bases, J lost 4 bases, and 1 base stayed unmatched. The CDR3 region is CASSFTGGYEQYF. The part of the CDR3 DNA that was read is TGTGCCAGCAGTTTTACTGGGGGGTATGAACAGTAC.

On this clone: Mouse gene names apply. The read terminates 1 residue ahead of where the CDR3 ends, so the germline J gene completes it. The gene calls are TRBV26 and TRBJ1-2; 7 bases align to TRBD1. CDR3 length equals 14 residues. Looked up from germline, CDR1 is KGHPV and CDR2 is FQNQEV (reference sequence). V was pared by 6 bases and J by 0 bases, with 4 bases of the junction left unmatched. The CDR3: CASSRQGPNSDYTF. Incomplete CDR3 DNA: TGTGCCAGCAGCAGACAGGGCCCAAACTCCGACTACACC. The variable domain in full, with the rest retrieved from reference TRBV26 and TRBJ1-2, is NSKVIQTPRYLVKGQGQKAKMRCIPEKGHPVVFWYQQNKNNEFKFLINFQNQEVLQQIDMTEKRFSAECPSNSPCSLEIQSSEAGDSALYLCASSRQGPNSDYTFGSGTRLLVI.

Turning to this clone: Mouse gene names apply. The read ends 1 residue early relative to the CDR3; the germline J gene fills the gap. This sequence joins TRBV26 and TRBJ1-2; D possibly corresponds to TRBD1 (5 bases). V lost 1 base to trimming and J lost 2 bases, with 8 bases between them. The CDR3 runs 14 residues. CDR1 is KGHPV and CDR2 is FQNQEV in the germline V gene (reference sequence). CDR3 bases read: TGTGCCAGCAGTCTGTTCCGGGGCAACTCCGACTACACC. It yields the protein CASSLFRGNSDYT. From start to end, the CDR3 is CASSLFRGNSDYTF.

As regards this clone: Gene names are mouse gene names. Read coverage stops 1 residue before the CDR3 terminus; the germline J gene supplies the remainder. The chain combines TRBV16 with TRBJ1-4; weak D call: TRBD1 (6 bases). V lost 5 bases and J lost 2, with 12 bases in between. The germline V gene has CDR1 SGHSA and CDR2 FRNQAP. The CDR3 length is 15 residues. CDR3 DNA (partial): TGTGCAAGCAGCCACCGGGACACCTCCAACGAAAGATTATTT. Protein product: CASSHRDTSNERLF. The full CDR3 protein reads CASSHRDTSNERLFF. Looking up the rest from reference TRBV16 and TRBJ1-4 gives the full variable domain: NAGVIQTPRHKVTGKGQEATLWCEPISGHSAVFWYRQTIVQGLEFLTYFRNQAPIDDSGMPKERFSAQMPNQSHSTLKIQSTQPQDSAVYLCASSHRDTSNERLFFGHGTKLSVL.

To note about this clone: Genes and germline are mouse. The sequence runs out 1 residue before the end of the CDR3; the remainder is reconstructed from the germline J gene. The genes are TRBV5 and TRBJ1-1; D gene ambiguous. This CDR3 is 14 amino acids long. Germline V lookup: CDR1 LGHNA, CDR2 YNLKQL (reference sequence). V was pared by 2 bases and J by 1 base, with 8 bases between. CDR3 DNA, as far as it was read: TGTGCCAGCAGCCAATGGGAGGGGAACACAGAAGTCTTC. This encodes CASSQWEGNTEVF. The CDR3 as a whole reads CASSQWEGNTEVFF.

Concerning this clone: The genes are named according to mouse. Read sequence stops 1 residue before the CDR3 end, and the germline J gene provides the missing end. The V gene is TRBV13-2, the J gene TRBJ2-5, with a tentative D call TRBD1 (5 bases). The CDR3 sequence is 14 residues long. V lost 1 base to trimming and J lost 0 bases, with 6 bases between them. The germline V gene has CDR1 NNHNN and CDR2 SYGAGS (reference sequence). Partial CDR3 DNA: TGTGCCAGCGGTGATAGGGGTAACCAAGACACCCAGTAC. The encoded protein is CASGDRGNQDTQY. In full, the CDR3 reads CASGDRGNQDTQYF.

A note on this clone: Genes here carry mouse names. The read ends 1 residue shy of where the CDR3 ends; the end is completed using the germline J gene. J is TRBJ2-1 and V is TRBV16; TRBD2 matches 11 bases. This CDR3 has 14 amino acids. CDR1 SGHSA and CDR2 FRNQAP come from the germline V gene. With V trimmed by 5 bases and J by 7 bases, 4 bases remained unmatched. Partial CDR3 DNA: TGTGCAAGCAGCACTGGGGGGGCGGGAGCTGAGCAGTTC. It specifies CASSTGGAGAEQF. The CDR3, in full, reads CASSTGGAGAEQFF. The complete variable domain, with remaining parts taken from reference TRBV16 and TRBJ2-1, reads NAGVIQTPRHKVTGKGQEATLWCEPISGHSAVFWYRQTIVQGLEFLTYFRNQAPIDDSGMPKERFSAQMPNQSHSTLKIQSTQPQDSAVYLCASSTGGAGAEQFFGPGTRLTVL.

About this clone itself: Mouse germline and gene names are used. Read data end 1 residue before the CDR3 end; the end is taken from the germline J gene. The V call is TRBV13-3, the J call TRBJ2-1, with 14 bases aligning to TRBD2. Germline CDR1 and CDR2: NNHDY and SYVADS. After removal of 3 bases from V and 3 bases from J, the junction contained 2 bases not matched to a gene. There are 16 residues in the CDR3. The CDR3 bases that were read are TGTGCCAGCAGTGGGGGACTGGGGGGGCCCTATGCTGAGCAGTTC. It yields the protein CASSGGLGGPYAEQF. The entire CDR3 reads CASSGGLGGPYAEQFF.

Remarks on this clone: Gene names and germline match the mouse. The read terminates 1 residue before the CDR3 end, so the remaining end is supplied by the germline J gene. The same CDR3 arises from other DNA sequences in this sample as well. The V gene is TRBV26, the J gene TRBJ2-2; D assignment may be TRBD1 or TRBD2 (5 bases each). Germline values: CDR1 KGHPV, CDR2 FQNQEV (reference sequence). The V gene lost 3 bases and the J gene lost 0 bases, with 8 bases spanning the gap. The CDR3 runs to 15 residues. CDR3 region: CASSLGAANTGQLYF. The covered CDR3 bases are TGTGCCAGCAGTCTTGGGGCAGCAAACACCGGGCAGCTCTAC. Full variable domain (rest looked up from reference TRBV26 and TRBJ2-2): NSKVIQTPRYLVKGQGQKAKMRCIPEKGHPVVFWYQQNKNNEFKFLINFQNQEVLQQIDMTEKRFSAECPSNSPCSLEIQSSEAGDSALYLCASSLGAANTGQLYFGEGSKLTVL.

On this clone: Gene names and germline refer to mouse. The CDR3 extends 1 residue past the end of the read, so its final part is completed from the germline J gene. The chain employs TRBV4 and TRBJ1-6; 10 positions match TRBD1. TRBJ1-6 is noted as an ORF with a role that remains uncertain. Germline trimming cut 6 bases from V and 7 bases from J; bases unmatched to any gene: 6. The germline V gene has CDR1 LGHDT and CDR2 YNNKQL (reference sequence). The CDR3 extends over 15 amino acids. CDR3 in amino acids: CASSLDRGRNSPLYF. The covered CDR3 bases are TGTGCCAGCAGTCTCGACAGGGGGCGAAATTCGCCCCTCTAC.

Concerning this clone itself: Mouse gene names and germline throughout. The missing CDR3 end, 1 residue past where the read stops, is filled in from the germline J gene. The V call is TRBV2, the J call TRBJ2-5; TRBD2 is a possible D gene (6 bases). The CDR3 is 14 residues long. Trimming cost V 8 bases and J 0 bases, with 12 bases left between them. Per germline, CDR1 LGHNA and CDR2 YSYQKL. The sequenced CDR3 bases are TGTGCCAGCCCCTGGGGTCTTAACCAAGACACCCAGTAC. Protein sequence: CASPWGLNQDTQY. The whole CDR3 protein reads CASPWGLNQDTQYF.

Only a few counts were recorded for this clone. Any gene name here is a mouse gene name. The read terminates 1 residue before the CDR3 end, so the remaining end is supplied by the germline J gene. The chain combines TRBV1 with TRBJ1-1; unclear D gene. This CDR3 has 11 residues. Germline assignment: CDR1 NSQYPW and CDR2 LRSPGD (reference sequence). V was trimmed by 1 base and J by 5 bases, leaving 2 bases between them. The CDR3 DNA, read in part, is TGCACCTGCAGTGCAGGGACAGAAGTCTTC. The encoded protein is CTCSAGTEVF. The full CDR3 reads CTCSAGTEVFF.

Remarks on this clone: Mouse gene names and germline throughout. The read is 1 residue too short to cover the CDR3 end, so that end is filled in from the germline J gene. The rearrangement uses TRBV26 and TRBJ2-4, with a tentative D call TRBD1 (9 bases). V gave up 0 bases and J gave up 5 bases, with 12 bases separating them. Germline CDR1 reads KGHPV; CDR2 reads FQNQEV (reference sequence). The CDR3 length is 15 residues. The sequenced CDR3 bases are TGTGCCAGCAGTCTGTCGACAGGGGGGGCAAACACCTTGTAC. As protein: CASSLSTGGANTLY. The complete CDR3 reads CASSLSTGGANTLYF.

This clone rates as medium-sized. Mouse germline and gene names are used. The read ends 1 residue early relative to the CDR3; the germline J gene fills the gap. The rearrangement joins TRBV31 to TRBJ1-1, with TRBD1 as a possible D gene (5 bases). Trimming took off 2 bases at V and 4 bases at J, with 11 bases between the two ends. Germline lookup yields CDR1 GKSSPN and CDR2 SITVG. The CDR3 contains 13 residues. The sequenced CDR3 bases are TGTGCCTGGAGTGTCAGGGTGGGCACAGAAGTCTTC. It codes for CAWSVRVGTEVF. In full, the CDR3 is CAWSVRVGTEVFF.

A word on this clone: Gene labels here are mouse ones. From the germline J gene comes the end of the CDR3, since the read stops 1 residue before it. The V gene is TRBV24, the J gene TRBJ2-7, with TRBD2 as a possible D gene (5 bases). Germline CDR1 KGHTA, CDR2 FRNEEI. V was shortened by 7 bases and J by 3 bases, with 7 bases between the two germline ends. The CDR3 consists of 11 residues. CDR3 DNA (partial): TGTGCCAGCATGGGGTACTATGAACAGTAC. Translation gives CASMGYYEQY. The complete CDR3 protein is CASMGYYEQYF.

Remarks on this clone: Any gene name here is a mouse gene name. The missing CDR3 end, 1 residue past where the read stops, is filled in from the germline J gene. In the same sample, other DNA sequences code for this CDR3. The chain uses TRBV26 and TRBJ2-5; no definite D call. Germline V gives CDR1 KGHPV, CDR2 FQNQEV (reference sequence). The CDR3 has 14 amino acids. V lost 0 bases and J lost 3, with 7 bases in between. Incomplete CDR3 DNA: TGTGCCAGCAGTCTGTCGATGGGACAAGACACCCAGTAC. It codes for CASSLSMGQDTQY. The whole CDR3 protein reads CASSLSMGQDTQYF.

Comments on this clone: These gene names are mouse names. The read terminates 1 residue before the CDR3 end, so the remaining end is supplied by the germline J gene. This chain links TRBV26 with TRBJ2-2; 9 nucleotides agree with TRBD1. Germline V gene lookup returns CDR1 KGHPV and CDR2 FQNQEV (reference sequence). V shed 5 bases and J 0 bases; nucleotides not matched to a gene: 1. The CDR3 extends over 15 amino acids. The CDR3 spells CASSDRGANTGQLYF. The CDR3 bases that were read are TGTGCCAGCAGTGACAGGGGGGCAAACACCGGGCAGCTCTAC.

This clone was recorded only once. Gene names are the mouse ones. The CDR3 end falls 1 residue outside the read, so it is completed with the germline J gene. This chain links TRBV2 with TRBJ1-4; D is possibly TRBD1 (6 bases). V was shortened by 0 bases and J by 7 bases, with 6 bases between the two germline ends. CDR1 and CDR2 from the germline V gene are LGHNA and YSYQKL. The CDR3 sequence is 13 residues long. CDR3 DNA, as far as it was read: TGTGCCAGCAGCCAAGAAGGGGGCGAAAGATTATTT. Residues: CASSQEGGERLF. The full CDR3 sequence reads CASSQEGGERLFF.

As concerns this clone: Germline and genes: mouse. Coverage ceases 1 residue before the CDR3 finishes, and the germline J gene fills in the end. The rearrangement uses TRBV26 and TRBJ2-4, with TRBD1 matching over 9 bases. The germline V gene has CDR1 KGHPV and CDR2 FQNQEV (reference sequence). With 7 bases clipped from V and 0 bases from J, the junction kept 5 bases outside the gene matches. The CDR3 is 15 amino acids. The part of the CDR3 DNA that was read is TGTGCCAGCAAGGGGACAGGGACTAGTCAAAACACCTTGTAC. Translated: CASKGTGTSQNTLY. The full CDR3 protein reads CASKGTGTSQNTLYF.

This clone was detected a few times. Gene names and germline match the mouse. The read finishes 1 residue shy of the CDR3 end, and the germline J gene is used to complete it. The V call is TRBV3, the J call TRBJ2-7; TRBD2 aligns across 9 bases. The CDR3 extends over 14 amino acids. Per germline, CDR1 SNHLY and CDR2 FYNGKV (reference sequence). Trimming at V came to 0 bases and at J to 4 bases, leaving 1 base not matched to a gene. CDR3 region: CASSLALGGYEQYF. CDR3 DNA (partial): TGTGCCAGCAGCTTAGCACTGGGGGGATATGAACAGTAC.

As to this clone: Gene names denote mouse genes. The read ends 1 residue before the CDR3 terminus; that terminus is restored from the germline J gene. The chain links TRBV15 to TRBJ1-4, with D tentatively TRBD1 (5 bases). The CDR3 is 16 amino acids. CDR1 is SGHND, CDR2 FRSKSL, per germline. Trimming removed 6 bases at V and 0 bases at J, with 14 bases between. The CDR3 spells CASSSGRPFSNERLFF. CDR3 bases read: TGTGCCAGCAGCTCAGGGAGGCCCTTTTCCAACGAAAGATTATTT.